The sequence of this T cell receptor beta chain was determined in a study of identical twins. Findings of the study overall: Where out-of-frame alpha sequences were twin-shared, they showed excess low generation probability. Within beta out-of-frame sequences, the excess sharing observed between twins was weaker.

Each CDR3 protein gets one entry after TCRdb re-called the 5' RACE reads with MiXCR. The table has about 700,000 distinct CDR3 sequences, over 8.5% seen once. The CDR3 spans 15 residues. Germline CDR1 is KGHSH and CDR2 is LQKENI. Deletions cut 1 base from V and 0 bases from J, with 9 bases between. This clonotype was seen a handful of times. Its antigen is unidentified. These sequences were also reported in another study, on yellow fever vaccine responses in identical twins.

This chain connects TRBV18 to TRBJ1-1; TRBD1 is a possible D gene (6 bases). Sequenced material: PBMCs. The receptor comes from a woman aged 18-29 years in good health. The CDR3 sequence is CASSPLGQMNTEAFF. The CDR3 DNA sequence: TGTGCCAGCTCACCACTTGGACAGATGAACACTGAAGCTTTCTTT.